This T cell receptor (beta chain) appears in the sequencing data of a study of cytomegalovirus exposure and HLA in healthy donors. Study-level results: Overall, about 160 TCR beta chains were annotated as cytomegalovirus-associated.

Both 60 Vbeta primers and 13 Jbeta primers went into the PCR. Measured with immunoSEQ multiplex PCR; TCRdb has only the in-frame clones, and not every one. The sample shows approximately 150,000 clones, less than 9.5% of them seen only once. This CDR3 contains 17 residues. V was cut by 0 bases and J by 4 bases, with 15 bases left in between. Germline CDR1 and CDR2: WNHNN and SYGVQD (reference sequence). Note on this clone: Its target is not known.

The clonotype comes from a male donor in good health and CMV-seronegative. Sequenced input: PBMCs. The genes are TRBV10-1 and TRBJ1-4, with no clear D. CDR3 loop: CASSESTPTRSNEKLFF. CDR3 coding DNA: TGCGCCAGCAGTGAGTCGACCCCGACTCGGAGTAATGAAAAACTGTTTTTT.